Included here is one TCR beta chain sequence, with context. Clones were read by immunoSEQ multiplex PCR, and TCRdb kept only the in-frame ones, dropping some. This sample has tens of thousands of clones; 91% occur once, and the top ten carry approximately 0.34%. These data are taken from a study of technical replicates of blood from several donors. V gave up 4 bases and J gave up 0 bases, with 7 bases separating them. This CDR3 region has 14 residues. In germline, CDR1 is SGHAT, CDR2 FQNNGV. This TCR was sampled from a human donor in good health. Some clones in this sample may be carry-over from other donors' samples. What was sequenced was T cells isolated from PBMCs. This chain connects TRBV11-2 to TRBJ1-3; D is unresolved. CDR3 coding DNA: TGTGCCAGCAGCTCTGTGAGCTCTGGAAACACCATATATTTT. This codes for CASSSVSSGNTIYF.